Following are 27 T cell receptor beta chains from one sample sequenced in a study of lymphopenia after photon versus proton radiotherapy. Here immunoSEQ multiplex PCR was the method, and the copy in TCRdb shows in-frame clones only, minus some. Among approximately 30,000 clones listed, approximately 95% were seen once. The sample in question was peripheral blood, obtained from a patient treated with photon-based radiotherapy. These TCRs come from a woman between 50 and 59 years old with cholangiocarcinoma.

The chain links TRBV7-9 to TRBJ1-2, with D possibly being TRBD1 (6 bases). Trimming stripped 4 bases from V and 8 bases from J, with 14 bases between. Germline assignment: CDR1 SEHNR and CDR2 FQNEAQ (reference sequence). This CDR3 spans 13 amino acids. This CDR3 reads CASSSNDRPGYTF. As DNA, the CDR3 is TGTGCCAGCAGCTCCAACGACAGGCCCGGCTACACCTTC.

This sequence joins TRBV29-1 and TRBJ2-3, with D possibly matching TRBD1 (5 bases). The CDR3 extends over 12 amino acids. V was shortened by 7 bases and J by 3 bases, with 11 bases between the two germline ends. The germline V gene encodes CDR1 SQVTM and CDR2 ANQGSEA. For the CDR3, the DNA is TGCAGCGCCAGGGTTTCTACAGATACGCAGTATTTT. Protein product: CSARVSTDTQYF.

CDR3: CASSPLGTGPLEQYF. Here the CDR3 DNA reads TGTGCCAGCAGCCCCCTAGGGACCGGCCCTCTCGAGCAGTACTTC. The rearrangement uses TRBV7-7 and TRBJ2-7; D could derive from TRBD1 or TRBD2 (5 bases each). Germline assignment: CDR1 SSHAT and CDR2 FNYEAQ (reference sequence). This CDR3 region has 15 residues. V lost 5 bases to trimming and J lost 6 bases, with 20 bases between them.

V and J are TRBV18 and TRBJ1-2, with D possibly being TRBD1 (5 bases). V lost 6 bases and J 4 bases, leaving 9 bases between the germline ends. CDR1 KGHSH and CDR2 LQKENI come from the germline V gene. The CDR3 is made up of 12 amino acids. The CDR3 nucleotides are TGTGCCAGCTCCCAGAGGGGCTATGGCTACACCTTC. This sequence encodes CASSQRGYGYTF.

The V call is TRBV7-2, the J call TRBJ1-1, with 8 bases matching TRBD1. This CDR3 has 13 residues. CDR1 is SGHTA and CDR2 is FQGNSA in the germline V gene. The ends lost 4 bases at V and 4 bases at J; junction bases unmatched: 2. The CDR3: CASSWTGPTEAFF. CDR3 nucleotides: TGTGCCAGCAGCTGGACAGGGCCCACTGAAGCTTTCTTT.

The CDR3 nucleotides read TGTGCCAGCAGTTTAGCATCCGCGAACACTGAAGCTTTCTTT. Protein: CASSLASANTEAFF. J is TRBJ1-1 and V is TRBV27; D is unclear. The CDR3 runs to 14 residues. V shed 2 bases and J shed 1 base, with 8 bases lying between them. The germline CDR1 and CDR2 sequences are MNHEY and SMNVEV (reference sequence).

The V call is TRBV10-1, the J call TRBJ2-1, with 11 bases identical to TRBD1. The CDR3 extends over 14 amino acids. Germline-derived CDR1 and CDR2 are WNHNN and SYGVQD (reference sequence). Trimming at V came to 3 bases and at J to 9 bases, leaving 4 bases not matched to a gene. The CDR3 bases are TGCGCCAGCAGTGACCGTGGGACAGGGGGTGAGCAGTTCTTC. This sequence encodes CASSDRGTGGEQFF.

The chain has TRBV30 and TRBJ1-1, with 7 positions matching TRBD1. This CDR3 contains 14 residues. V trimming: 4 bases; J trimming: 0 bases; junction bases outside the gene matches: 5. Germline CDR1 and CDR2: GTSNPN and SVGIG (reference sequence). CDR3 amino acids: CAWKGQQLNTEAFF. The CDR3 coding sequence is TGTGCCTGGAAGGGACAGCAACTGAACACTGAAGCTTTCTTT.

The chain employs TRBV4-3 and TRBJ2-3; tentative D call: TRBD2 (6 bases). This CDR3 spans 18 amino acids. V dropped 1 base and J dropped 4 bases, with 21 bases sitting between them. Per the germline V gene, CDR1 is LGHNA and CDR2 is YSLEER. This chain's CDR3 is CASSQVFVALGEADTQYF. In DNA, the CDR3 is TGCGCCAGCAGCCAAGTTTTCGTTGCCCTGGGGGAGGCAGATACGCAGTATTTT.

The V call is TRBV27, the J call TRBJ2-7; the D gene is possibly TRBD1 (6 bases). V shed 5 bases and J shed 7 bases, with 12 bases lying between them. Germline V gives CDR1 MNHEY, CDR2 SMNVEV (reference sequence). This CDR3 is built from 12 residues. For the CDR3, the DNA is TGTGCCAGCAGTCCGCGGACAGAAGAGCAGTACTTC. Translation gives CASSPRTEEQYF.

The V and J genes are TRBV18 and TRBJ1-2, with D perhaps TRBD1 (6 bases). The CDR3 sequence is 14 residues long. The germline V gene encodes CDR1 KGHSH and CDR2 LQKENI. The germline V and J ends were trimmed by 3 bases and 8 bases, with 16 bases remaining between them. This chain's CDR3 is CASSPTGQGQGYTF. In DNA form, the CDR3 reads TGTGCCAGCTCACCCACCGGTCAGGGGCAGGGCTACACCTTC.

The V call is TRBV10-2, the J call TRBJ1-2, with D unclear. V shed 3 bases and J shed 2 bases, with 4 bases lying between them. The CDR3 consists of 12 residues. Per the germline V gene, CDR1 is WSHSY and CDR2 is SAAADI. The CDR3 DNA reads TGCGCCAGCAGTGAAGGGAACTATGGCTACACCTTC. Translating it yields CASSEGNYGYTF.

The chain's CDR3 is CASSLFVSREPTEAFF. The CDR3 DNA follows: TGTGCCAGCAGTTTATTTGTTTCCAGGGAACCCACTGAAGCTTTCTTT. The V gene is TRBV28, the J gene TRBJ1-1; D might be TRBD1 (5 bases). CDR1 MDHEN and CDR2 SYDVKM come from the germline V gene. The length of the CDR3 is 16 residues. The ends were cut back, 1 base at V and 4 bases at J, with 16 bases in the middle.

The J gene is TRBJ2-7, the V gene TRBV29-1; D uncertain. The CDR3 sequence is 16 residues long. Trimming stripped 0 bases from V and 2 bases from J, with 17 bases between. Germline assignment: CDR1 SQVTM and CDR2 ANQGSEA. CDR3 residues: CSVEDLGIEGTYEQYF. CDR3 bases: TGCAGCGTTGAAGATCTAGGAATAGAAGGGACCTACGAGCAGTACTTC.

J is TRBJ2-7 and V is TRBV27, with D perhaps TRBD1 (5 bases). Trimming took 8 bases from V and 0 from J, leaving 14 bases between them. CDR3 size: 14 residues. CDR1 and CDR2 (germline): MNHEY, SMNVEV (reference sequence). The CDR3 loop is CASGAALFSYEQYF. The CDR3 DNA sequence: TGTGCCAGCGGGGCGGCCTTGTTCTCCTACGAGCAGTACTTC.

The V gene is TRBV10-3, the J gene TRBJ2-3; TRBD2 matches at 12 bases. V shed 3 bases and J 3 bases; nucleotides not matched to a gene: 10. This CDR3 has 18 residues. Germline V CDR1 and CDR2: ENHRY, SYGVKD. CDR3 nucleotide sequence: TGTGCCATCAGTGAACGGCTAGCGGGGGGGCGAACAACAGATACGCAGTATTTT. Amino acid sequence: CAISERLAGGRTTDTQYF.

This chain uses TRBV2 with TRBJ1-1; D is ambiguous. CDR3 size: 15 residues. Germline CDR1 is SNHLY and CDR2 is FYNNEI. The V and J ends lost 7 bases and 1 base respectively, with 16 bases between them. This chain's CDR3 is CASIYGQIENTEAFF. In DNA, the CDR3 is TGTGCCAGCATTTACGGGCAAATCGAGAACACTGAAGCTTTCTTT.

J is TRBJ2-7 and V is TRBV6-5; weak D call: TRBD2 (5 bases). Trimming cost V 0 bases and J 4 bases, with 13 bases left between them. The CDR3 sequence is 15 residues long. Germline CDR1 reads MNHEY; CDR2 reads SVGAGI. The CDR3 region is CASSYSAAIGYEQYF. The CDR3 DNA follows: TGTGCCAGCAGTTACTCAGCGGCTATTGGTTACGAGCAGTACTTC.

The J gene is TRBJ1-2, the V gene TRBV14; D might be TRBD1 (6 bases). Germline CDR1 reads SGHDN; CDR2 reads FVKESK. V gave up 3 bases and J gave up 3 bases, with 14 bases separating them. This CDR3 region has 15 residues. This CDR3 is CASSQFTGIDYGYTF. The CDR3 bases are TGTGCCAGCAGCCAGTTTACAGGGATCGACTATGGCTACACCTTC.

The CDR3, as DNA: TGTGCCAGCACCCTAGGGCTAGCGGGTACAGATACGCAGTATTTT. This codes for CASTLGLAGTDTQYF. This chain joins TRBV7-2 and TRBJ2-3, with TRBD2 identical over 8 bases. The CDR3 has 15 amino acids. V shed 7 bases and J 3 bases; nucleotides not matched to a gene: 9. Germline values: CDR1 SGHTA, CDR2 FQGNSA.

The V gene is TRBV5-4, the J gene TRBJ2-1, with D possibly matching TRBD2 (6 bases). This CDR3 comprises 14 residues. CDR1 and CDR2 from the germline V gene are SGHNT and YYREEE (reference sequence). Between the trimmed V and J ends, which lost 4 bases and 8 bases, there was a span of 16 bases. The CDR3 here is CASSNSKSGDEQFF. The CDR3 DNA is TGTGCCAGCAGCAACTCTAAGTCGGGGGATGAGCAGTTCTTC.

V and J are TRBV9 and TRBJ1-5, with D perhaps matching TRBD1 (5 bases). This CDR3 is built from 15 residues. CDR1 is SGDLS, CDR2 YYNGEE, per germline. V shed 3 bases and J shed 3 bases, with 13 bases lying between them. The CDR3 coding sequence is TGTGCCAGCAGCGCTGGGGGGACCCACAATCAGCCCCAGCATTTT. Encoded protein: CASSAGGTHNQPQHF.

This rearrangement joins TRBV9 to TRBJ2-1, with 7 bases matching TRBD2. V lost 4 bases and J lost 6; bases outside the gene matches: 13. CDR1 is SGDLS, CDR2 YYNGEE, per germline. The CDR3 runs to 16 residues. The CDR3 DNA reads TGTGCCAGCAGCCCCAGGGAGGGCGGAGGCGGCAATGAGCAGTTCTTC. It translates to CASSPREGGGGNEQFF.

The genes are TRBV5-1 and TRBJ1-4; 11 nucleotides align to TRBD1. The CDR3 is made up of 14 amino acids. Trimming cost V 4 bases and J 7 bases; bases outside gene matches: 3. Germline lookup yields CDR1 SGHRS and CDR2 YFSETQ. CDR3 DNA sequence: TGCGCCAGCAGCCAGGGGACAGGGGGTGAAAAACTGTTTTTT. The encoded protein is CASSQGTGGEKLFF.

The chain uses TRBV19 and TRBJ1-4, with 7 bases lining up with TRBD1. This CDR3 spans 22 amino acids. From germline, CDR1 is LNHDA and CDR2 SQIVND (reference sequence). J lost 3 bases, V lost 5 bases, and 27 bases had no gene match. This CDR3 reads CASSRWTGSLHRDLSPNEKLFF. DNA of the CDR3: TGTGCCAGTAGTCGGTGGACAGGCAGCCTTCACCGCGACTTATCTCCTAATGAAAAACTGTTTTTT.

The chain links TRBV7-6 to TRBJ2-3, with unresolved D. The CDR3 consists of 12 residues. Germline V gene data show CDR1 as SGHVS and CDR2 as FNYEAQ. V dropped 5 bases and J dropped 4 bases, with 7 bases sitting between them. The CDR3 bases are TGTGCCAGCAGCCCGTATGCAGATACGCAGTATTTT. It is translated as CASSPYADTQYF.

The rearrangement uses TRBV27 and TRBJ2-3, with 8 bases lining up with TRBD1. Germline values: CDR1 MNHEY, CDR2 SMNVEV (reference sequence). V lost 2 bases, J lost 3 bases, and 10 bases stayed unmatched. The CDR3 loop spans 17 amino acids. As DNA, the CDR3 is TGTGCCAGCAGTTTAGCCCGGACAGGGCTCTATACAGATACGCAGTATTTT. Amino acid sequence: CASSLARTGLYTDTQYF.